This entry lists 22 T cell receptor beta chains sequenced from one sample in a study of Graves' ophthalmopathy and Graves' hyperthyroidism. RNA transcripts served as template for amplifying TCR beta CDR3 sequences. RT-PCR with HTBI primers came first, then second-round multiplex PCR. TCRdb reprocessed the multiplex PCR reads with MiXCR, giving one entry per CDR3 protein. The table records hundreds of thousands of distinct CDR3 sequences, about 21% of them present only once. Sequencing was carried out using peripheral blood. The receptors originated from a woman under 30 with stable Graves' hyperthyroidism.

The sample holds many counts of this clonotype. J is TRBJ1-1 and V is TRBV11-1; 10 nucleotides match TRBD1. The germline CDR1 and CDR2 sequences are SGHAT and FQDESV (reference sequence). V shed 6 bases and J 4 bases; nucleotides not matched to a gene: 11. The CDR3 is 16 residues long. The CDR3 sequence: CASRYRDRGVGTEAFF. DNA for the CDR3: TGTGCCAGCAGATACAGGGACAGGGGTGTGGGCACTGAAGCTTTCTTT. Full variable domain (rest looked up from reference TRBV11-1 and TRBJ1-1): EAEVAQSPRYKITEKSQAVAFWCDPISGHATLYWYRQILGQGPELLVQFQDESVVDDSQLPKDRFSAERLKGVDSTLKIQPAELGDSAMYLCASRYRDRGVGTEAFFGQGTRLTVV.

This clonotype was detected ten times or more. This chain links TRBV11-2 with TRBJ2-7; no firm D call. The V end lost 0 bases, the J end lost 1 base, and 16 bases lay between the germline ends. There are 17 residues in the CDR3. The germline V gene has CDR1 SGHAT and CDR2 FQNNGV. The DNA of the CDR3 is TGTGCCAGCAGCTTAGAACCAGGAAAACGCGATTCCTACGAGCAGTACTTC. It translates to CASSLEPGKRDSYEQYF.

This clonotype was seen once. This sequence joins TRBV10-3 and TRBJ1-1; 10 bases fit TRBD1. Germline lookup yields CDR1 ENHRY and CDR2 SYGVKD. V gave up 5 bases and J gave up 3 bases; unmatched junction bases: 6. The CDR3 extends over 15 amino acids. This CDR3 reads CAISPDGQGDTEAFF. Here the CDR3 DNA reads TGTGCCATCAGTCCCGACGGACAGGGGGACACTGAAGCTTTCTTT.

This clonotype was detected ten times or more. In DNA, the CDR3 is TGCGCCAGCAGGGGACTCAATCAAGAGACCCAGTACTTC. It translates to CASRGLNQETQYF. V and J are TRBV5-1 and TRBJ2-5; D may be TRBD2 (6 bases). The CDR3 is 13 amino acids. Trimming took 5 bases from V and 2 from J, leaving 10 bases between them. Germline V gene sequence: CDR1 SGHRS, CDR2 YFSETQ.

The chain couples TRBV27 to TRBJ2-7; D gene unclear. This CDR3 contains 16 residues. Germline CDR1 and CDR2: MNHEY and SMNVEV (reference sequence). Trimming took off 6 bases at V and 1 base at J, with 19 bases between the two ends. The CDR3 loop reads CASRLDGVSRSYEQYF. In DNA, the CDR3 is TGTGCCAGCAGGCTCGATGGTGTCAGCAGGTCCTACGAGCAGTACTTC.

In its sample, this clonotype was seen many times. The genes are TRBV12-3 or TRBV12-4 and TRBJ2-5, with D possibly TRBD2 on 5 matching bases. The CDR3 contains 14 residues. V was clipped by 0 bases and J by 5 bases, with 10 bases between them. The CDR3 is CASSLAIAFETQYF. CDR3 bases: TGTGCCAGCAGTTTAGCGATAGCGTTCGAGACCCAGTACTTC.

This clonotype was detected many times. This chain links TRBV10-1 with TRBJ1-1, with 7 bases aligning to TRBD1. CDR3 length: 13 amino acids. CDR1 and CDR2 from the germline V gene are WNHNN and SYGVQD (reference sequence). Trimming at V came to 10 bases and at J to 1 base, leaving 6 bases not matched to a gene. CDR3 amino acids: CAIRGQPNTEAFF. CDR3 sequence (DNA): TGCGCCATCAGGGGACAGCCGAACACTGAAGCTTTCTTT.

This clonotype was counted at least ten times. V gene TRBV19 combines with J gene TRBJ2-2; D is unresolved. In germline, CDR1 is LNHDA, CDR2 SQIVND (reference sequence). V shed 9 bases and J shed 7 bases, with 12 bases lying between them. The CDR3 covers 12 residues. In nucleotides, the CDR3 is TGTGCCAGCCTCATGACAAGCGGGGAGCTGTTTTTT. Its translation is CASLMTSGELFF.

This clonotype has just a few counts. The chain has TRBV18 and TRBJ2-4; D is unclear. Trimming removed 4 bases at V and 4 bases at J, with 14 bases between. Germline V CDR1 and CDR2: KGHSH, LQKENI. The CDR3 is 15 residues long. The CDR3 nucleotides are TGTGCCAGCTCACTCCCGCTCACGGAGAAAAACATTCAGTACTTC. It yields the protein CASSLPLTEKNIQYF.

This clonotype was seen ten or more times. The V call is TRBV6-5, the J call TRBJ1-3; D is undetermined. This CDR3 is 16 amino acids long. The V and J ends lost 2 bases and 0 bases respectively, with 11 bases between them. Germline-derived CDR1 and CDR2 are MNHEY and SVGAGI. This chain's CDR3 is CASSYGRRFSGNTIYF. The CDR3 DNA reads TGTGCCAGCAGTTACGGACGGAGATTCTCTGGAAACACCATATATTTT.

In this sample, this clonotype turned up many times. J is TRBJ1-2 and V is TRBV5-1; 8 bases align to TRBD1. Trimming at V came to 4 bases and at J to 4 bases, leaving 6 bases not matched to a gene. Germline V CDR1 and CDR2: SGHRS, YFSETQ. The CDR3 runs to 14 residues. DNA for the CDR3: TGCGCCAGCAGCACTGACAGGGGTGTCTATGGCTACACCTTC. It specifies CASSTDRGVYGYTF.

This chain links TRBV20-1 with TRBJ1-5; D uncertain. Germline V gene sequence: CDR1 DFQATT, CDR2 SNEGSKA (reference sequence). Trimming removed 0 bases from V and 0 bases from J, with 9 bases in between. CDR3 size: 15 residues. CDR3 protein: CSARDRTTSNQPQHF. In DNA, the CDR3 is TGCAGTGCTAGAGATCGGACCACTAGCAATCAGCCCCAGCATTTT.

This clonotype was recorded many times. This sequence joins TRBV5-1 and TRBJ1-1, with no clear D. This CDR3 contains 13 residues. Looked up from germline, CDR1 is SGHRS and CDR2 is YFSETQ. The germline V and J ends were trimmed by 4 bases and 11 bases, with 18 bases remaining between them. The CDR3 is CASSRTVSERAFF. In DNA form, the CDR3 reads TGCGCCAGCAGCCGGACCGTCTCTGAACGGGCTTTCTTT.

The gene calls are TRBV18 and TRBJ2-7; 7 bases are shared with TRBD1. The ends lost 6 bases at V and 3 bases at J; junction bases unmatched: 17. Germline CDR1 KGHSH, CDR2 LQKENI. This CDR3 is 17 amino acids long. CDR3 coding DNA: TGTGCCAGCTCCAAACTTTTTTCGGACAGGCTAAACTACGAGCAGTACTTC. Its protein is CASSKLFSDRLNYEQYF.

The table lists this clonotype with many counts. The rearrangement joins TRBV28 to TRBJ1-5, with unresolved D. Trimming took off 4 bases at V and 8 bases at J, with 18 bases between the two ends. The CDR3 contains 15 residues. Germline lookup yields CDR1 MDHEN and CDR2 SYDVKM. CDR3 coding DNA: TGTGCCAGCAGTTCCATGAGGACCGATAAGAAGCCCCAGCATTTT. Its translation: CASSSMRTDKKPQHF.

This clonotype turned up a few times. The V call is TRBV12-3 or TRBV12-4, the J call TRBJ1-1; D might be TRBD1 (6 bases). The length of the CDR3 is 13 residues. Trimming cost V 4 bases and J 4 bases, with 10 bases left between them. In DNA, the CDR3 is TGTGCCAGCAGTTCCCCGACAGGCACTGAAGCTTTCTTT. This codes for CASSSPTGTEAFF.

In this sample, this clonotype turned up a few times. The rearrangement joins TRBV18 to TRBJ2-7; 13 nucleotides line up with TRBD2. The CDR3 sequence is 15 residues long. Unmatched junction bases numbered 4, after V lost 2 bases and J lost 6 bases. CDR1 is KGHSH, CDR2 LQKENI, per germline. The DNA of the CDR3 is TGTGCCAGCTCACCAACTAGCGGGAGGGCCGGCGAGCAGTACTTC. This encodes CASSPTSGRAGEQYF.

This clonotype was seen at least ten times. The chain uses TRBV25-1 and TRBJ1-5, with D possibly TRBD1 on 5 matching bases. The CDR3 totals 16 residues. Germline V lookup: CDR1 MGHDK, CDR2 SYGVNS. CDR3 protein: CAIGRWGRLSNQPQHF. The CDR3 DNA reads TGTGCTATCGGACGCTGGGGCCGTCTCAGCAATCAGCCCCAGCATTTT.

This clonotype was detected ten times or more. This chain uses TRBV25-1 with TRBJ2-5; perhaps TRBD1 as D (5 bases). The germline V and J ends were trimmed by 3 bases and 4 bases, with 12 bases remaining between them. From germline, CDR1 is MGHDK and CDR2 SYGVNS. The length of the CDR3 is 14 residues. The CDR3 coding sequence is TGTGCCAGCAGTGATGTAAGGGGTTCAGAGACCCAGTACTTC. This codes for CASSDVRGSETQYF.

This clonotype was counted ten times or more. The rearrangement joins TRBV7-2 to TRBJ2-7, with D perhaps TRBD1 (5 bases). V lost 1 base and J lost 2, with 12 bases in between. The V gene's germline CDR1 is SGHTA and CDR2 FQGNSA. CDR3 length: 15 residues. CDR3 DNA: TGTGCCAGCAGCTTAGGAGGTGGGGCCCCCTACGAGCAGTACTTC. Protein product: CASSLGGGAPYEQYF. The whole variable domain, remainder taken from reference TRBV7-2 and TRBJ2-7, is GAGVSQSPSNKVTEKGKDVELRCDPISGHTALYWYRQSLGQGLEFLIYFQGNSAPDKSGLPSDRFSAERTGGSVSTLTIQRTQQEDSAVYLCASSLGGGAPYEQYFGPGTRLTVT.

In its sample, this clonotype was seen many times. The chain is built from TRBV7-2 and TRBJ2-5; D perhaps matches TRBD2 (6 bases). V was pared by 3 bases and J by 1 base, with 24 bases between. Germline lookup yields CDR1 SGHTA and CDR2 FQGNSA. The CDR3 loop spans 19 amino acids. The chain's CDR3 is CASSLSRVLSGNVQETQYF. CDR3 coding DNA: TGTGCCAGCAGCTTGTCAAGGGTCCTTAGCGGAAATGTCCAAGAGACCCAGTACTTC.

The V gene is TRBV20-1, the J gene TRBJ2-7; 8 nucleotides match TRBD2. The CDR3 is made up of 13 amino acids. Germline loops: CDR1 DFQATT, CDR2 SNEGSKA (reference sequence). V shed 3 bases, J shed 5 bases, and the junction held 6 bases outside the gene matches. CDR3 DNA sequence: TGCAGTGCTAGGGGACTAGAAGCTCACGAGCAGTACTTC. Translated, it gives CSARGLEAHEQYF.